This TCR beta chain was found in a study of T-cell reconstitution after alpha-beta-depleted transplantation in children. Findings and caveats of the study: At day 60, the high TCRbeta diversity found in some patients originated from recipient T cells and thymic progenitors that had survived. After transplant, at about two months, alpha-beta T cells were reportedly derived from several hundred expanded graft clones. Newly made T cells mostly supplied T-cell counts and diversity one year after transplant.

With regard to this clonotype: Its specificity is unknown.

The trim removed 7 bases at V and 8 bases at J, leaving 7 bases unmatched. CDR3 size: 13 residues. Germline V CDR1 and CDR2: DFQATT, SNEGSKA (reference sequence). Library preparation (for TCRbeta) was performed with unique molecular identifiers. TCRdb redid the calling of the PCR reads with MiXCR, one entry per CDR3 protein. This table has almost 600,000 distinct CDR3 sequences, 20% to 30% appearing once. The TCR was taken from a boy younger than two with Wiskott-Aldrich syndrome, due to receive a stem cell transplant. This specimen was PBMCs, taken before TCRalphabeta/CD19-depleted stem cell transplant. The chain is built from TRBV20-1 and TRBJ1-4, with 10 bases matching TRBD1. As DNA, the CDR3 is TGCAGTGTCCGGACAGGGGGTCGGGAAAAACTGTTTTTT. Protein: CSVRTGGREKLFF.